The rows below give T cell receptor beta chains drawn from one sample of a study of blood T cells in healthy people across ages. TCRdb re-called the 5' RACE reads with MiXCR, one entry per CDR3 protein. Among more than 500,000 distinct CDR3 sequences listed, 27% were seen once. This same sample was also part of a study on T cells of mothers and their children.

The sample was blood. These receptors originate from a boy between 2 and 15 years old in good health. The CDR3 runs from the conserved cysteine through the conserved F or W. The order of the fields is V gene, D gene, clone size, J gene, CDR3 protein, CDR3 DNA. D genes are given only for firm matches. Clone size is given for some rows only: seen once, a few or many times, or a class if the clone is expanded.

TRBV20-1,TRBD1,NA,TRBJ2-7,CMVTGSGPEKFF,TGCATGGTGACAGGGTCGGGCCCCGAGAAGTTCTTC
TRBV6-6,TRBD1,few,TRBJ2-7,CAGSYSGQGTYEQYF,TGTGCCGGCAGTTACTCGGGACAGGGGACCTACGAGCAGTACTTC
TRBV19,NA,few,TRBJ2-5,CASNPFRRQWGSAELETQYF,TGTGCCAGTAATCCCTTCCGTCGACAATGGGGGTCGGCAGAGTTAGAGACCCAGTACTTC
TRBV7-8,NA,few,TRBJ2-3,CASSFQSDRRTDTQYF,TGTGCCAGCAGCTTTCAGTCGGACCGACGCACAGATACGCAGTATTTT
TRBV20-1,NA,NA,TRBJ1-1,CSARGAGGGLTEAFF,TGCAGTGCTAGAGGCGCCGGGGGGGGGCTTACTGAAGCTTTCTTT
TRBV6-5,TRBD1,few,TRBJ2-7,CASRPGGLTYEQYF,TGTGCCAGCAGGCCAGGGGGCCTAACCTACGAGCAGTACTTC
TRBV10-2,NA,many,TRBJ2-5,CASSVGHQDIQETQYF,TGCGCCAGCAGTGTTGGACACCAGGACATCCAAGAGACCCAGTACTTC
TRBV7-2,NA,NA,TRBJ2-3,CASSLFASTDTQYF,TGTGCCAGCAGCTTGTTCGCTAGCACAGATACGCAGTATTTT
TRBV5-1,NA,NA,TRBJ2-7,CASSLHTSYEQYF,TGCGCCAGCAGCTTGCATACCTCCTACGAGCAGTACTTC
TRBV5-1,TRBD2,few,TRBJ2-3,CASSLEPSGGTDTQYF,TGCGCCAGCAGCTTGGAGCCTAGCGGGGGAACAGATACGCAGTATTTT
TRBV27,NA,NA,TRBJ2-3,CASSWTQRGDTQYF,TGTGCCAGCAGTTGGACACAGAGGGGAGATACGCAGTATTTT
TRBV6-6,NA,NA,TRBJ2-1,CASTRFPASYNEQFF,TGTGCCAGCACCCGATTCCCAGCGTCCTACAATGAGCAGTTCTTC
TRBV19,TRBD1,few,TRBJ1-4,CATKGQGLFF,TGTGCCACCAAAGGACAGGGGCTGTTTTTT
TRBV7-9,NA,NA,TRBJ2-7,CASSLARDRRGSYEQYF,TGTGCCAGCAGCTTAGCGCGGGACCGGCGTGGGTCCTACGAGCAGTACTTC
TRBV5-8,NA,NA,TRBJ2-1,CASSLEWGYHNEQFF,TGTGCCAGCAGCTTGGAGTGGGGGTACCACAATGAGCAGTTCTTC
TRBV20-1,NA,NA,TRBJ1-4,CSASPGLGNEKLFF,TGCAGTGCTTCCCCGGGACTCGGGAATGAAAAACTGTTTTTT
TRBV20-1,NA,few,TRBJ2-1,CSASPGLWGRSSYNEQFF,TGCAGTGCTAGTCCAGGTCTTTGGGGACGATCATCCTACAATGAGCAGTTCTTC
TRBV14,TRBD1,few,TRBJ2-1,CASSQRTGLGNEQFF,TGTGCCAGCAGCCAAAGGACAGGATTGGGCAATGAGCAGTTCTTC
TRBV20-1,NA,NA,TRBJ1-2,CSAREPNYGYTF,TGCAGTGCCAGGGAGCCGAACTATGGCTACACCTTC
TRBV29-1,NA,NA,TRBJ2-6,CSVSDRRGANVLTF,TGCAGCGTTTCTGACCGGAGGGGGGCCAACGTCCTGACTTTC
TRBV12-3/TRBV12-4,NA,once,TRBJ2-7,CASSRFDYEQYF,TGTGCCAGCAGCCGTTTCGATTACGAGCAGTACTTC
TRBV29-1,NA,NA,TRBJ2-3,CSGTQGWGTQYF,TGCAGCGGTACACAGGGCTGGGGTACGCAGTATTTT
TRBV29-1,NA,NA,TRBJ2-1,CSVGTGGEQFF,TGCAGCGTTGGGACTGGTGGTGAGCAGTTCTTC
TRBV4-1,TRBD1,NA,TRBJ2-3,CASSQGDRATDTQYF,TGCGCCAGCAGCCAAGGCGACAGGGCGACAGATACGCAGTATTTT
TRBV20-1,NA,few,TRBJ2-7,CSATRTLQGEQYF,TGCAGTGCTACCAGGACTCTTCAGGGCGAGCAGTACTTC
TRBV3-1,TRBD1,NA,TRBJ2-7,CAGSLWDREDEQYF,TGTGCCGGCAGCCTTTGGGACAGGGAGGACGAGCAGTACTTC
TRBV12-3/TRBV12-4,TRBD1,few,TRBJ1-1,CASSSRGLDTEAFF,TGTGCCAGCAGTTCCAGGGGGCTTGACACTGAAGCTTTCTTT
TRBV27,TRBD1,few,TRBJ2-5,CASSLSGQGMMRTQYF,TGTGCCAGCAGTTTATCGGGACAGGGGATGATGAGAACCCAGTACTTC
TRBV20-1,NA,few,TRBJ1-5,CSARAGGPQHF,TGCAGTGCTAGAGCGGGGGGGCCCCAGCATTTT
TRBV4-3,NA,few,TRBJ1-1,CASSNLRTARTEAFF,TGCGCCAGCAGCAACCTTAGGACAGCTCGCACTGAAGCTTTCTTT
TRBV7-9,NA,few,TRBJ2-5,CASSPREGGGAKETQYF,TGTGCCAGCAGCCCCAGGGAGGGGGGCGGCGCGAAAGAGACCCAGTACTTC
TRBV29-1,TRBD1,NA,TRBJ1-3,CSVAGTAQGNTIYF,TGCAGCGTCGCCGGGACAGCGCAAGGAAACACCATATATTTT
TRBV27,TRBD2,NA,TRBJ2-7,CASSDSGGRTYEQYF,TGTGCCAGCAGTGATAGCGGGGGCCGAACCTACGAGCAGTACTTC
TRBV10-3,NA,NA,TRBJ2-5,CAISETYQETQYF,TGTGCCATCAGTGAGACTTACCAAGAGACCCAGTACTTC
TRBV19,TRBD2,NA,TRBJ2-1,CASRPLAGVRYNEQFF,TGTGCCAGTAGGCCTCTAGCGGGAGTTCGCTACAATGAGCAGTTCTTC
TRBV12-3/TRBV12-4,NA,NA,TRBJ2-7,CASSFGARRYEQYF,TGTGCCAGCAGTTTTGGGGCCAGGAGGTACGAGCAGTACTTC
TRBV20-1,NA,NA,TRBJ1-3,CSARGRRAGNTIYF,TGCAGTGCTAGAGGCCGCAGGGCTGGAAACACCATATATTTT
TRBV19,NA,NA,TRBJ2-5,CASTSGSRGGETQYF,TGTGCCAGTACCTCGGGGTCCCGCGGAGGGGAGACCCAGTACTTC
TRBV20-1,TRBD1,NA,TRBJ2-1,CSARDDRGSLNEQFF,TGCAGTGCTAGAGATGACAGGGGTTCTCTTAATGAGCAGTTCTTC
TRBV6-2/TRBV6-3,TRBD2,few,TRBJ2-7,CASGTSGGPLGEQYF,TGTGCCAGCGGGACTAGCGGGGGGCCACTGGGGGAGCAGTACTTC
TRBV24-1,NA,few,TRBJ1-1,CATSPGGGTEAFF,TGTGCCACCAGCCCCGGGGGGGGGACTGAAGCTTTCTTT
TRBV5-1,NA,few,TRBJ2-3,CASSLASGVNRDTQYF,TGCGCCAGCAGCTTGGCTTCAGGGGTTAATAGAGATACGCAGTATTTT
TRBV27,TRBD2,NA,TRBJ2-5,CASSRFGLAGGEETQYF,TGTGCCAGCAGCCGATTCGGACTAGCGGGAGGAGAGGAGACCCAGTACTTC
TRBV5-1,NA,few,TRBJ2-1,CASSPTGGASYNEQFF,TGCGCCAGCAGCCCGACTGGGGGGGCTTCCTACAATGAGCAGTTCTTC
TRBV5-5,TRBD1,NA,TRBJ1-5,CASSLVYRGNQPQHF,TGTGCCAGCAGCTTGGTGTACAGGGGAAATCAGCCCCAGCATTTT
TRBV9,TRBD2,few,TRBJ2-1,CASSPTSGRHEQFF,TGTGCCAGCAGCCCCACTAGCGGGAGACATGAGCAGTTCTTC
TRBV20-1,TRBD2,NA,TRBJ2-7,CSARGPGLAGGHEQYF,TGCAGTGCTAGAGGTCCGGGACTAGCGGGAGGACACGAGCAGTACTTC
TRBV5-1,NA,NA,TRBJ2-3,CACSLVLAGTDTQYF,TGCGCCTGCAGCTTGGTGTTAGCAGGCACAGATACGCAGTATTTT
TRBV27,TRBD2,few,TRBJ2-7,CASTLGGRDEQYF,TGTGCCAGCACCCTGGGGGGGAGGGACGAGCAGTACTTC
TRBV20-1,NA,NA,TRBJ1-2,CSARARSGANGYTF,TGCAGTGCTAGAGCCCGCAGCGGGGCGAATGGCTACACCTTC
TRBV6-5,NA,few,TRBJ1-1,CASSQIGLEAFF,TGTGCCAGCAGTCAGATCGGACTTGAAGCTTTCTTT
TRBV27,TRBD1,few,TRBJ2-1,CASSFGGQPDYF,TGTGCCAGCAGTTTTGGGGGACAGCCTGATTACTTC
TRBV6-4,NA,few,TRBJ2-1,CASSESPGHEQFF,TGTGCCAGCAGTGAGAGTCCCGGCCATGAGCAGTTCTTC